The rows below give T cell receptor beta chains drawn from one sample of a study of memory CD4+ T cells and cytomegalovirus serostatus. The table came from immunoSEQ multiplex PCR; TCRdb's copy has only in-frame clones and leaves some out. The table has 28,000 or so clones, 60% to 85% seen once; the top ten hold around 1%. Sequences were obtained from memory CD4+ T cells from blood. The receptors shown here come from an adult in good health and CMV-seronegative. The CDR3 runs from the conserved cysteine through the conserved F or W. D genes are given only for firm matches. Size is stated for part of the rows, as once, few or many counts, or as a class when the clone is expanded.

V gene,clone size,D gene,J gene,CDR3 protein,CDR3 DNA
TRBV7-2,.,.,TRBJ1-1,CASSLVGNTEAFF,TGTGCCAGCAGCTTAGTAGGAAACACTGAAGCTTTCTTT
TRBV4-1,.,TRBD1,TRBJ2-7,CASSLAGTGPYEQYF,TGCGCCAGCAGCCTGGCCGGGACAGGGCCCTACGAGCAGTACTTC
TRBV6-5,.,TRBD2,TRBJ2-1,CASSREWEGLNEQFF,TGTGCCAGCAGTCGGGAGTGGGAGGGCCTTAATGAGCAGTTCTTC
TRBV10-2,.,.,TRBJ1-1,CATSRGNTEAFF,TGCGCCACTTCGCGGGGGAACACTGAAGCTTTCTTT
TRBV7-9,once,TRBD1,TRBJ2-7,CASTPGTAGYEQYF,TGTGCCAGCACCCCCGGGACAGCCGGCTACGAGCAGTACTTC
TRBV19,.,.,TRBJ1-2,CASSISQGGGYTF,TGTGCCAGTAGTATATCACAGGGCGGAGGCTACACCTTC
TRBV7-2,.,TRBD2,TRBJ2-3,CASSSTLLAGGPRDTQYF,TGTGCCAGCAGCTCAACCCTTTTAGCGGGAGGGCCCAGGGATACGCAGTATTTT
TRBV27,.,TRBD1,TRBJ2-7,CASNRQGSYEQYF,TGTGCCAGCAATCGACAGGGCTCCTACGAGCAGTACTTC
TRBV7-2,.,.,TRBJ2-1,CASRKGGSYNEQFF,TGTGCCAGCAGGAAAGGGGGCTCCTACAATGAGCAGTTCTTC
TRBV18,.,TRBD2,TRBJ2-4,CASSPREGAKNIQYF,TGTGCCAGCTCACCACGGGAGGGGGCCAAAAACATTCAGTACTTC
TRBV11-1,.,.,TRBJ2-7,CASSSLGYEQYF,TGTGCCAGCAGCTCACTAGGGTACGAGCAGTACTTC
TRBV6-1,once,.,TRBJ2-7,CASSEALGKGAYEQYF,TGTGCCAGCAGTGAAGCGCTAGGGAAGGGGGCCTACGAGCAGTACTTC
TRBV7-2,.,.,TRBJ2-1,CASSPPGAKAYEQFF,TGTGCCAGCAGCCCGCCGGGTGCTAAGGCGTATGAGCAGTTCTTC
TRBV6-6,.,.,TRBJ1-1,CASSYSRVYTEAFF,TGTGCCAGCAGTTATTCTCGGGTCTACACTGAAGCTTTCTTT
TRBV5-6,.,.,TRBJ1-1,CASSASTGPITEAFF,TGTGCCAGCAGCGCCTCGACAGGACCGATCACTGAAGCTTTCTTT
TRBV5-1,.,TRBD2,TRBJ2-1,CASSWTSGGALEQFF,TGCGCCAGCAGCTGGACTAGCGGGGGGGCACTTGAGCAGTTCTTC
TRBV28,.,TRBD1,TRBJ1-2,CASSLETGGRYGYTF,TGTGCCAGCAGTTTAGAGACAGGGGGTCGCTATGGCTACACCTTC
TRBV5-1,.,.,TRBJ2-7,CASSYSHEQYF,TGCGCCAGCAGCTACAGCCACGAGCAGTACTTC
TRBV4-3,.,TRBD1,TRBJ2-2,CASSQEGRGTGKTGELFF,TGCGCCAGCAGCCAAGAAGGGAGAGGGACAGGCAAGACCGGGGAGCTGTTTTTT
TRBV7-2,few,TRBD1,TRBJ1-2,CASSLGDRDSAGYTF,TGTGCCAGCAGCTTAGGGGACAGGGATTCGGCTGGCTACACCTTC